This TCR beta chain was sequenced during a study of T cell changes during pregnancy in multiple sclerosis. Here immunoSEQ multiplex PCR was the method, and the copy in TCRdb shows in-frame clones only, minus some. This table has tens of thousands of clones, approximately 90% appearing once. As concerns this clone: Other DNA sequences of this sample code for an identical CDR3.

CDR3 length: 13 residues. The V end lost 2 bases, the J end lost 2 bases, and 7 bases lay between the germline ends. Germline loops: CDR1 SNHLY, CDR2 FYNNEI. This specimen was CD4+ T cells from peripheral blood mononuclear cells, taken before pregnancy. The V gene is TRBV2, the J gene TRBJ2-7; possible D gene TRBD2, 6 bases. This clonotype was sampled from a female donor with multiple sclerosis, enrolled in a pregnancy study. The CDR3 nucleotides read TGTGCCAGCAGTGAAAGGGAGGCCTACGAGCAGTACTTC. This codes for CASSEREAYEQYF.